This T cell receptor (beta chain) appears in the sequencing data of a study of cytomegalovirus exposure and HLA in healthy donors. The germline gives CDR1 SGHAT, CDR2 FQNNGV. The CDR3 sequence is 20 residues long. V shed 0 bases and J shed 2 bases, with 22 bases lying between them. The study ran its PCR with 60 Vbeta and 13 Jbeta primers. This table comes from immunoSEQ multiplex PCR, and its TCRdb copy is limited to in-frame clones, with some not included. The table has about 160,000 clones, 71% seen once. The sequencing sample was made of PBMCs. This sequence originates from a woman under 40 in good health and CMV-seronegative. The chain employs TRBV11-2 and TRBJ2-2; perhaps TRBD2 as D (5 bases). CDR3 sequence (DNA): TGTGCCAGCAGCTTAGATCGTCAGGAGAGGGCGCGGCCCAACACCGGGGAGCTGTTTTTT. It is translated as CASSLDRQERARPNTGELFF.